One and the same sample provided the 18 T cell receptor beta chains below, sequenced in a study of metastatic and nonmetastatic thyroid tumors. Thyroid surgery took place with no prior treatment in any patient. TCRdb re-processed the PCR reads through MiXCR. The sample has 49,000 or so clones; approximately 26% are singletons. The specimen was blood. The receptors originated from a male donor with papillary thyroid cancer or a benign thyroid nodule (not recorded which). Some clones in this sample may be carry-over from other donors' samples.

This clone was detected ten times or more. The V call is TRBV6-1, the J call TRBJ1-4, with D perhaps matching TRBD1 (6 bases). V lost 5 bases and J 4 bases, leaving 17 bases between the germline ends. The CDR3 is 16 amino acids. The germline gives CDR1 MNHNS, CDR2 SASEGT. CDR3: CASSSHFRGDNEKLFF. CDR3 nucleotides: TGTGCCAGCAGTTCCCACTTCAGGGGAGATAATGAAAAACTGTTTTTT.

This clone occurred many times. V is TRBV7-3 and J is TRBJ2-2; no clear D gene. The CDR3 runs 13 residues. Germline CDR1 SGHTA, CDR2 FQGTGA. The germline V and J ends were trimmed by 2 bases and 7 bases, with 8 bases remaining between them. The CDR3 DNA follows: TGTGCCAGCAGCTTATCTGGGAACGGGGAGCTGTTTTTT. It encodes CASSLSGNGELFF.

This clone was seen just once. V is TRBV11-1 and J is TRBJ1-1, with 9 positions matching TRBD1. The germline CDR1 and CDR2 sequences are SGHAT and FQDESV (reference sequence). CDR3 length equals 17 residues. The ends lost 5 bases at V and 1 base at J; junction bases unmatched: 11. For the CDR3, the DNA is TGTGCCAGCAGCGACCAATACAGGGGGCCGGCGAACACTGAAGCTTTCTTT. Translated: CASSDQYRGPANTEAFF.

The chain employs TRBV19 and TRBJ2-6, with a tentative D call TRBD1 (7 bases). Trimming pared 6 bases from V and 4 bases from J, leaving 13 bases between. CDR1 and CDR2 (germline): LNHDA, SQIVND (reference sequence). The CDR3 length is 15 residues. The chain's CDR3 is CASRRRGAGANVLTF. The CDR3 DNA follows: TGTGCCAGTAGGCGCAGGGGGGCCGGGGCCAACGTCCTGACTTTC.

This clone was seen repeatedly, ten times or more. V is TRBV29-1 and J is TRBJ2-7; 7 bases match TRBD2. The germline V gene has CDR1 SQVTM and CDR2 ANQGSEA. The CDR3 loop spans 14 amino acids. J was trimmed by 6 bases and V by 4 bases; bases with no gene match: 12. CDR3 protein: CSVGKSGIGPEQYF. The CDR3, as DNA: TGCAGCGTTGGTAAGAGCGGGATCGGGCCCGAGCAGTACTTC.

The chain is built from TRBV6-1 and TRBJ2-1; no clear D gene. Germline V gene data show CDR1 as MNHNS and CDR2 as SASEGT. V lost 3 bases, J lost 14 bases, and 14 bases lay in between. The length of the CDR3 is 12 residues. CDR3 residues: CASSDFMALEFF. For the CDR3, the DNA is TGTGCCAGCAGTGACTTTATGGCTTTGGAGTTCTTC.

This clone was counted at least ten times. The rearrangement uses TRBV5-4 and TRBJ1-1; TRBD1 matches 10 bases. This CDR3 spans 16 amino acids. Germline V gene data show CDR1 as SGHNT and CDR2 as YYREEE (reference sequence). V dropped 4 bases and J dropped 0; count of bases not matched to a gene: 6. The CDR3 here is CASSAGTGAMNTEAFF. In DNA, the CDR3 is TGTGCCAGCAGCGCCGGGACAGGGGCGATGAACACTGAAGCTTTCTTT. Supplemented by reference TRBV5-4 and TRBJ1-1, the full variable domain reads ETGVTQSPTHLIKTRGQQVTLRCSSQSGHNTVSWYQQALGQGPQFIFQYYREEENGRGNFPPRFSGLQFPNYSSELNVNALELDDSALYLCASSAGTGAMNTEAFFGQGTRLTVV.

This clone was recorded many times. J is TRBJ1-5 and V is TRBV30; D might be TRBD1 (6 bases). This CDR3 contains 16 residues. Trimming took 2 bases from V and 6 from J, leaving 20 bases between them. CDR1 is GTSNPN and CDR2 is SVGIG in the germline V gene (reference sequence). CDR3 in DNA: TGTGCCTGGAGTACTCCCCAGGGGCTCGCGGGTCAGCCCCAGCATTTT. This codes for CAWSTPQGLAGQPQHF.

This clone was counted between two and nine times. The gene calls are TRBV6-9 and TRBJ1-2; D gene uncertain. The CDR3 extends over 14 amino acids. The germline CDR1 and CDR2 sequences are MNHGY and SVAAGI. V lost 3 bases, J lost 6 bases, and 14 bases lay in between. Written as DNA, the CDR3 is TGTGCCAGCAGTTACTCGAACGGGTGGGATGGCTACACCTTC. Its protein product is CASSYSNGWDGYTF.

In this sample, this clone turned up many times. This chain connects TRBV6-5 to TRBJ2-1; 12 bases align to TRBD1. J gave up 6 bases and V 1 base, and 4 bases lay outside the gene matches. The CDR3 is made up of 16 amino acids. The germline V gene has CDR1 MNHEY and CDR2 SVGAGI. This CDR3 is CASSYFGTGGRNEQFF. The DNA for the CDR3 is TGTGCCAGCAGTTACTTTGGGACAGGGGGCCGCAATGAGCAGTTCTTC.

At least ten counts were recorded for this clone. The CDR3 is CASSRQGSDTQYF. The CDR3, as DNA: TGTGCCAGCAGCAGACAGGGGTCGGATACGCAGTATTTT. The chain couples TRBV7-9 to TRBJ2-3, with 8 bases that match TRBD1. Germline V lookup: CDR1 SEHNR, CDR2 FQNEAQ (reference sequence). The junction had 4 bases not matched to a gene; V was cut back by 5 bases and J by 6 bases. This CDR3 region has 13 residues. The full variable domain, in which reference TRBV7-9 and TRBJ2-3 provide the parts outside the CDR3, is DTGVSQNPRHKITKRGQNVTFRCDPISEHNRLYWYRQTLGQGPEFLTYFQNEAQLEKSRLLSDRFSAERPKGSFSTLEIQRTEQGDSAMYLCASSRQGSDTQYFGPGTRLTVL.

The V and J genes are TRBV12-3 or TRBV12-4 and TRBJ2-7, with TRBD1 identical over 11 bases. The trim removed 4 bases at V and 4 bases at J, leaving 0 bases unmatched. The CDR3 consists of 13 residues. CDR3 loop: CASSWDRGYEQYF. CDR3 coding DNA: TGTGCCAGCAGTTGGGACAGGGGGTACGAGCAGTACTTC.

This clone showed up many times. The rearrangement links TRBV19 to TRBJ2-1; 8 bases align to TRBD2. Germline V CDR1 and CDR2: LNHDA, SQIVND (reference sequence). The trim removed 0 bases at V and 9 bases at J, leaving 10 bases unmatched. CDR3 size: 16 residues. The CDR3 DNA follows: TGTGCCAGTAGTATAGATCGGGGACTAGTTTTGGGTGAGCAGTTCTTC. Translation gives CASSIDRGLVLGEQFF.

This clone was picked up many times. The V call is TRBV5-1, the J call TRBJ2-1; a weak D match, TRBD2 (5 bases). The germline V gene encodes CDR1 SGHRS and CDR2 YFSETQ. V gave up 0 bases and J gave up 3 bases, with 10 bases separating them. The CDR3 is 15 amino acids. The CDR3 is CASSLDSVNYNEQFF. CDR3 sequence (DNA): TGCGCCAGCAGCTTGGATAGCGTCAACTACAATGAGCAGTTCTTC. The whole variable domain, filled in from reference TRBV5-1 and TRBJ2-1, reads KAGVTQTPRYLIKTRGQQVTLSCSPISGHRSVSWYQQTPGQGLQFLFEYFSETQRNKGNFPGRFSGRQFSNSRSEMNVSTLELGDSALYLCASSLDSVNYNEQFFGPGTRLTVL.

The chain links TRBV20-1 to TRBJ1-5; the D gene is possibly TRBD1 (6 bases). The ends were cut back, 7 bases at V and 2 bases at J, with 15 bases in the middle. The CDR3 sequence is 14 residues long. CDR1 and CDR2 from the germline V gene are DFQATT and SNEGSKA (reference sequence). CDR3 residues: CSGSGGEGNQPQHF. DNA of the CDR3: TGCAGTGGGAGCGGGGGCGAAGGCAATCAGCCCCAGCATTTT.

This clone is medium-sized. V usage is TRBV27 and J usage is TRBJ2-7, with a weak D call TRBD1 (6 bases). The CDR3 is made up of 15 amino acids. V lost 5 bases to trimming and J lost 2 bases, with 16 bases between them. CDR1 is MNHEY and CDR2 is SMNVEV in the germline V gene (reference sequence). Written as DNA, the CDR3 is TGTGCCAGCAGTAAGGGGGTCGGGGTAGCCTACGAGCAGTACTTC. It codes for CASSKGVGVAYEQYF.

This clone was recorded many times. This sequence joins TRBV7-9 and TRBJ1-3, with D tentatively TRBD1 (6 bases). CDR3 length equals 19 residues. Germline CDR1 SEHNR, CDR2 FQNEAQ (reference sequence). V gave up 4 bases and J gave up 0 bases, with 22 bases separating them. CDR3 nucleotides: TGTGCCAGCAGCTCCAAAACGGACAGCCAGGTTGGCTCTGGAAACACCATATATTTT. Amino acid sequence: CASSSKTDSQVGSGNTIYF.

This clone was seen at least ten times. Here the CDR3 reads CASRSSGQGNYEQYF. In DNA, the CDR3 is TGTGCCAGTAGAAGTTCGGGACAGGGTAACTACGAGCAGTACTTC. The chain combines TRBV19 with TRBJ2-7; 9 bases are a match to TRBD1. The CDR3 runs to 15 residues. The germline gives CDR1 LNHDA, CDR2 SQIVND (reference sequence). Trimming at V came to 6 bases and at J to 3 bases, leaving 9 bases not matched to a gene.